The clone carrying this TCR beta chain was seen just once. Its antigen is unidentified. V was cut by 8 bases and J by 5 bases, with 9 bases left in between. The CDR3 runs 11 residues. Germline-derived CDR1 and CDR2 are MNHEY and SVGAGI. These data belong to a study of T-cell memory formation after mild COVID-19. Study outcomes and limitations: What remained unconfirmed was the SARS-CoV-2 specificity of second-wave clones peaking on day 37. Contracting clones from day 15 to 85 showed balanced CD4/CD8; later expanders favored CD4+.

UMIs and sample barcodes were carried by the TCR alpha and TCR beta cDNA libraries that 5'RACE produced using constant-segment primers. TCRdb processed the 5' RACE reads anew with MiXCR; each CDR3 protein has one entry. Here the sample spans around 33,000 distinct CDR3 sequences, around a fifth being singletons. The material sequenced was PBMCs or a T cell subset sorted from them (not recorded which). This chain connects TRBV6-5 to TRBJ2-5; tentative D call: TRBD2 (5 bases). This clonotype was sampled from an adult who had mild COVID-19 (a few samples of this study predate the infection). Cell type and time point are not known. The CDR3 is CASLGEETQYF. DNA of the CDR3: TGTGCCAGCCTGGGAGAGGAGACCCAGTACTTC.